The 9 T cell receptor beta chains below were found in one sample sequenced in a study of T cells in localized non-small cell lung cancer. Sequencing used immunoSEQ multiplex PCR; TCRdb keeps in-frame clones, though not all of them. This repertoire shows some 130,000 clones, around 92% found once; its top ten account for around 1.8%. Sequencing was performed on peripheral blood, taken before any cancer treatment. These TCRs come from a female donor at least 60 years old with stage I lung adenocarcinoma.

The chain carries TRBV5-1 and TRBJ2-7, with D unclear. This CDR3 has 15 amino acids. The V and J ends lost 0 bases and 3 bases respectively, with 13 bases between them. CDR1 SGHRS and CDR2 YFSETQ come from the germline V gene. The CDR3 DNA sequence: TGCGCCAGCAGCTTGGATTTGCACAAATTCTACGAGCAGTACTTC. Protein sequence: CASSLDLHKFYEQYF.

CDR3 nucleotides: TGTGCCAGCAGTTTAAATCGCATCTCCTACGAGCAGTACTTC. This sequence encodes CASSLNRISYEQYF. The V gene is TRBV28, the J gene TRBJ2-7; D ambiguous. The germline CDR1 and CDR2 sequences are MDHEN and SYDVKM. V lost 2 bases and J lost 0, with 8 bases in between. The CDR3 runs to 14 residues.

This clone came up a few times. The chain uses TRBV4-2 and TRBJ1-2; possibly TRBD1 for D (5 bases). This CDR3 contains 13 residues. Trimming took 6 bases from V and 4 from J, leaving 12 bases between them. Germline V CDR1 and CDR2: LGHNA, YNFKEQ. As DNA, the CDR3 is TGTGCCAGCAGGGCCGGGACTGGCTATGGCTACACCTTC. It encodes CASRAGTGYGYTF.

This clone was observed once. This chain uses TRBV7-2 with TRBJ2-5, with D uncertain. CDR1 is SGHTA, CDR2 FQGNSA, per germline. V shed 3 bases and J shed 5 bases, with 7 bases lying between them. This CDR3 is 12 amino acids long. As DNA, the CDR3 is TGTGCCAGCAGCTTCAACGGGGAGACCCAGTACTTC. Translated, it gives CASSFNGETQYF.

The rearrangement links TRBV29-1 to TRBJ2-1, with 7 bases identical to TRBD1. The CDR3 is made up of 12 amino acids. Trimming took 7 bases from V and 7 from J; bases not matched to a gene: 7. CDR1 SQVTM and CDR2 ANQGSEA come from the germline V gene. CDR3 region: CSDKGGPNEQFF. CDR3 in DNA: TGCAGCGACAAAGGGGGCCCAAATGAGCAGTTCTTC.

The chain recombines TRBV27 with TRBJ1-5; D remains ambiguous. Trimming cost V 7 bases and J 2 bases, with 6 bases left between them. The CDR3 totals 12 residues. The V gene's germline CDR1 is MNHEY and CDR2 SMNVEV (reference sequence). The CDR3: CASKEGNQPQHF. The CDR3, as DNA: TGTGCCAGCAAGGAGGGCAATCAGCCCCAGCATTTT.

CDR3 protein: CASSSTSGRGLYF. Here the CDR3 DNA reads TGTGCCAGCAGCTCGACTAGCGGGAGGGGTTTGTACTTC. The V call is TRBV7-9, the J call TRBJ2-7; TRBD2 matches 14 bases. The CDR3 is 13 amino acids. CDR1 and CDR2 (germline): SEHNR, FQNEAQ (reference sequence). The ends lost 4 bases at V and 12 bases at J; junction bases unmatched: 5. The variable domain in full, completed from reference TRBV7-9 and TRBJ2-7, reads DTGVSQNPRHKITKRGQNVTFRCDPISEHNRLYWYRQTLGQGPEFLTYFQNEAQLEKSRLLSDRFSAERPKGSFSTLEIQRTEQGDSAMYLCASSSTSGRGLYFGPGTRLTVT.

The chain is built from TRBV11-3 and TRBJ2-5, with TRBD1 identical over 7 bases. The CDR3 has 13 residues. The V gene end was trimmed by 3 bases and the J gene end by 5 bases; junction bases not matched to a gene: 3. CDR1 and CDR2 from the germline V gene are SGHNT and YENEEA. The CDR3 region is CASSFDREETQYF. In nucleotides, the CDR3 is TGTGCCAGCAGCTTCGACAGGGAGGAGACCCAGTACTTC.

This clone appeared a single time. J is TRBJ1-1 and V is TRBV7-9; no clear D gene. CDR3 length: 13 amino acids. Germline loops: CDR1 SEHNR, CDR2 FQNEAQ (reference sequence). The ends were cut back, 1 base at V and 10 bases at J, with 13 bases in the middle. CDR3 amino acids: CASSLEGRASAFF. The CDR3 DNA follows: TGTGCCAGCAGCTTAGAGGGCAGAGCCTCAGCTTTCTTT.